One sample yielded the 13 T cell receptor beta chains listed below, sequenced in a study of T cells expressing NK-cell markers. TCRdb re-called the 5' RACE reads; every CDR3 protein appears as one record, without DNA. This table holds around 550,000 distinct CDR3 sequences. The sample consisted of blood T cells: a sorted CD56 or NKG2C T cell subset, CD4+ or CD8+ T cells, or bulk PBMC T cells (not recorded which). The receptor set was obtained from a man aged 18 to 29 in good health.

The chain combines TRBV11-2 with TRBJ2-1; with no DNA, the TCRdb D assignment of TRBD2 cannot be verified. Germline V CDR1 and CDR2: SGHAT, FQNNGV. There are 15 residues in the CDR3. The CDR3 loop reads CASSPWTSGASEQFF.

J is TRBJ2-7 and V is TRBV7-9; TCRdb proposes TRBD1, but this gene call is untestable without DNA. The CDR3 contains 13 residues. Germline V lookup: CDR1 SEHNR, CDR2 FQNEAQ (reference sequence). The CDR3 sequence is CASSFQGDDEQYF.

V and J are TRBV7-9 and TRBJ2-5; TCRdb returns TRBD1, unconfirmable since there is no DNA. CDR3 length equals 15 residues. Germline assignment: CDR1 SEHNR and CDR2 FQNEAQ (reference sequence). The CDR3 reads CASSLVEDRGETQYF.

V usage is TRBV21-1 and J usage is TRBJ1-2. TRBV21-1 is classified as a pseudogene. The CDR3 spans 13 residues. This CDR3 reads CASITVPGYGYTF.

The gene calls are TRBV12-3 or TRBV12-4 and TRBJ2-1; TCRdb's D call of TRBD2 is untestable without DNA. This CDR3 contains 18 residues. CDR3: CASSPRASGTWDYNEQFF.

This chain connects TRBV5-1 to TRBJ1-2; there is no DNA to check the TCRdb D call of TRBD1. CDR3 length: 16 residues. CDR1 and CDR2 from the germline V gene are SGHRS and YFSETQ. CDR3 loop: CASSPGRSAANYGYTF.

The gene calls are TRBV6-5 and TRBJ2-3; there is no DNA to check the TCRdb D call of TRBD1. CDR3 size: 15 residues. Germline CDR1 MNHEY, CDR2 SVGAGI. The CDR3 loop reads CACKKGGRGTDTQYF.

The chain is built from TRBV15 and TRBJ2-3; the D call of TRBD2 rests on TCRdb alone, since no DNA is present to check it. The CDR3 has 15 residues. Germline CDR1 and CDR2: LNHNV and YYDKDF (reference sequence). The chain's CDR3 is CATSRDASSTDTQYF.

The gene calls are TRBV3-1 and TRBJ2-1; TCRdb's assignment of TRBD1 cannot be checked, as there is no DNA. The CDR3 has 15 amino acids. From germline, CDR1 is LGHDT and CDR2 YNNKEL (reference sequence). CDR3 in amino acids: CASSQDSAPTNEQFF.

The V and J genes are TRBV30 and TRBJ2-7; TCRdb reports TRBD1, a call that lacks DNA to check it against. The CDR3 sequence is 13 residues long. The V gene's germline CDR1 is GTSNPN and CDR2 SVGIG (reference sequence). The CDR3 spells CAWSQDRGYEQYF.

The chain has TRBV20-1 and TRBJ2-3; the D call of TRBD2 rests on TCRdb alone, since no DNA is present to check it. CDR3 size: 12 residues. CDR1 is DFQATT and CDR2 is SNEGSKA in the germline V gene (reference sequence). The CDR3 sequence: CSAASGTDTQYF.

The chain recombines TRBV7-9 with TRBJ2-5; lacking DNA, the TRBD2 call made by TCRdb goes unchecked. CDR3 length: 17 amino acids. Germline assignment: CDR1 SEHNR and CDR2 FQNEAQ (reference sequence). CDR3 region: CASSFRVAGGVQETQYF.

The chain has TRBV20-1 and TRBJ2-3; with no DNA, the TCRdb D assignment of TRBD2 cannot be verified. The CDR3 is made up of 19 amino acids. Germline-derived CDR1 and CDR2 are DFQATT and SNEGSKA (reference sequence). The CDR3 spells CSASPLAGLGSSSTDTQYF.